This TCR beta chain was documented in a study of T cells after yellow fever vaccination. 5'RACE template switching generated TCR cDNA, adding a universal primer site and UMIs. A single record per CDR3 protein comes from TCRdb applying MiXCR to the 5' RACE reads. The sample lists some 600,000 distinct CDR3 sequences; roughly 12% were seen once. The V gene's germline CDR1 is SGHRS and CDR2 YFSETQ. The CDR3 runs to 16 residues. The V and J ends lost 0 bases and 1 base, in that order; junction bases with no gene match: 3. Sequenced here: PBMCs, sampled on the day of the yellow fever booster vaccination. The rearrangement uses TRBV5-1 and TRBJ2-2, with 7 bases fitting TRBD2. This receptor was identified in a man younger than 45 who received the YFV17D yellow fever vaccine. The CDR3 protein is CASSLAERGNTGELFF. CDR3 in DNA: TGCGCCAGCAGCTTGGCCGAGCGGGGGAACACCGGGGAGCTGTTTTTT.